This is a list of T cell receptor beta chains from one sample in a study of blood T cell repertoires in COVID-19. Only in-frame clones appear in the TCRdb table, and some are missing; sequencing was by immunoSEQ multiplex PCR. The table includes around 300,000 clones, 86% detected once. Sequenced input: peripheral blood. These receptor sequences come from a woman in her seventies with COVID-19, enrolled during active disease. Each CDR3 is given with its conserved first and last residue. Fields, in order: CDR3 length, J gene, V gene, clone size, D gene, CDR3 DNA, CDR3 protein. The D gene is left open where the match is weak. Expanded clones get a size class; other rows say once, few or many, or leave the size out.

CDR3 length: 13
J gene: TRBJ1-2
V gene: TRBV6-2/TRBV6-3
clone size: -
D gene: -
CDR3 DNA: TGTGCCAGCAGTTACCAGGGAAGGATGGGCTACACCTTC
CDR3 protein: CASSYQGRMGYTF

CDR3 length: 15
J gene: TRBJ2-1
V gene: TRBV18
clone size: -
D gene: -
CDR3 DNA: TGTGCCAGCTCACCTTCCTGGCAGGGCTACAATGAGCAGTTCTTC
CDR3 protein: CASSPSWQGYNEQFF

CDR3 length: 14
J gene: TRBJ1-1
V gene: TRBV2
clone size: -
D gene: TRBD1
CDR3 DNA: TGTGCCAGCAGTGTTAACAGGGGCTTCTCTGAAGCTTTCTTT
CDR3 protein: CASSVNRGFSEAFF

CDR3 length: 16
J gene: TRBJ1-1
V gene: TRBV5-1
clone size: few
D gene: TRBD1
CDR3 DNA: TGCGCCAGCAGCGCGTGGCGGAACAGGGGCGACACTGAAGCTTTCTTT
CDR3 protein: CASSAWRNRGDTEAFF

CDR3 length: 15
J gene: TRBJ2-2
V gene: TRBV6-5
clone size: -
D gene: TRBD2
CDR3 DNA: TGTGCCACCACGAGCGGGGGGGCATTGATCGGGGAGCTGTTTTTT
CDR3 protein: CATTSGGALIGELFF

CDR3 length: 13
J gene: TRBJ2-7
V gene: TRBV18
clone size: -
D gene: -
CDR3 DNA: TGTGCCAGCTCACCACCTCTCAGGGACGAGCAGTACTTC
CDR3 protein: CASSPPLRDEQYF

CDR3 length: 14
J gene: TRBJ2-2
V gene: TRBV24-1
clone size: -
D gene: TRBD1
CDR3 DNA: TGTGCCACCAGTGACCCCGGACAGGCCGGGGAGCTGTTTTTT
CDR3 protein: CATSDPGQAGELFF

CDR3 length: 15
J gene: TRBJ1-2
V gene: TRBV3-1/TRBV3-2
clone size: -
D gene: TRBD1
CDR3 DNA: TGTGCCAGCAGCCAAGATGGAGGGACAGCCTATGGCTACACCTTC
CDR3 protein: CASSQDGGTAYGYTF

CDR3 length: 14
J gene: TRBJ1-5
V gene: TRBV9
clone size: -
D gene: TRBD1
CDR3 DNA: TGTGCCAGCAGCCCCGGGACAGGGGGGGTGCCCCAGCATTTT
CDR3 protein: CASSPGTGGVPQHF

CDR3 length: 15
J gene: TRBJ1-3
V gene: TRBV19
clone size: -
D gene: -
CDR3 DNA: TGTGCCAGTAGTATAGGACGGGAATCTGGAAACACCATATATTTT
CDR3 protein: CASSIGRESGNTIYF

CDR3 length: 13
J gene: TRBJ1-1
V gene: TRBV2
clone size: few
D gene: -
CDR3 DNA: TGTGCCAGCCACAGGGAGTCGAACACTGAAGCTTTCTTT
CDR3 protein: CASHRESNTEAFF

CDR3 length: 14
J gene: TRBJ1-1
V gene: TRBV19
clone size: -
D gene: TRBD1
CDR3 DNA: TGTGCCAGTAGTGAACAGGGGGCTGGGACTGAAGCTTTCTTT
CDR3 protein: CASSEQGAGTEAFF

CDR3 length: 15
J gene: TRBJ1-1
V gene: TRBV7-8
clone size: -
D gene: TRBD1
CDR3 DNA: TGTGCCAGCAGCTGGGGACAGGGTATATACACTGAAGCTTTCTTT
CDR3 protein: CASSWGQGIYTEAFF

CDR3 length: 13
J gene: TRBJ2-5
V gene: TRBV3-1/TRBV3-2
clone size: -
D gene: -
CDR3 DNA: TGTGCCAGCAGCCCTGGGGGCGGGGAGACCCAGTACTTC
CDR3 protein: CASSPGGGETQYF

CDR3 length: 16
J gene: TRBJ2-5
V gene: TRBV5-6
clone size: -
D gene: TRBD2
CDR3 DNA: TGTGCCAGCAGCTTGGAGCTAGCGGGGGGGCTAGAGACCCAGTACTTC
CDR3 protein: CASSLELAGGLETQYF

CDR3 length: 15
J gene: TRBJ2-7
V gene: TRBV6-2/TRBV6-3
clone size: -
D gene: TRBD1
CDR3 DNA: TGTGCCAGCAGTGGCCGCGGGACAGGGGCCCACGAGCAGTACTTC
CDR3 protein: CASSGRGTGAHEQYF

CDR3 length: 13
J gene: TRBJ2-2
V gene: TRBV7-6
clone size: -
D gene: TRBD1
CDR3 DNA: TGTGCCAGCACCCCACAGGGGCTGGGGGAGCTGTTTTTT
CDR3 protein: CASTPQGLGELFF

CDR3 length: 14
J gene: TRBJ1-6
V gene: TRBV7-8
clone size: -
D gene: -
CDR3 DNA: TGTGCCAGCAGCTGGGGGGGGCTTAATTCACCCCTCCACTTT
CDR3 protein: CASSWGGLNSPLHF

CDR3 length: 13
J gene: TRBJ2-7
V gene: TRBV3-1/TRBV3-2
clone size: -
D gene: -
CDR3 DNA: TGTGCCAGCAGCCACCGGAGCGCCTACGAGCAGTACTTC
CDR3 protein: CASSHRSAYEQYF

CDR3 length: 15
J gene: TRBJ1-4
V gene: TRBV21-1
clone size: -
D gene: -
CDR3 DNA: TGTGCCAGCAGCAAAGCCAGGGCGAGGAACGAAAAACTGTTTTTT
CDR3 protein: CASSKARARNEKLFF

CDR3 length: 16
J gene: TRBJ2-7
V gene: TRBV19
clone size: -
D gene: -
CDR3 DNA: TGTGCCAGTAGTATATTCCCCCACGCGCGAACCTACGAGCAGTACTTC
CDR3 protein: CASSIFPHARTYEQYF

CDR3 length: 11
J gene: TRBJ2-3
V gene: TRBV7-9
clone size: once
D gene: -
CDR3 DNA: TGTGCCAGCAGCGCCCGGGATACGCAGTATTTT
CDR3 protein: CASSARDTQYF

CDR3 length: 13
J gene: TRBJ1-2
V gene: TRBV5-4
clone size: once
D gene: TRBD1
CDR3 DNA: TGTGCCAGCAGCTTCGGCAGGGGGCCCGGCTACACCTTC
CDR3 protein: CASSFGRGPGYTF

CDR3 length: 13
J gene: TRBJ1-2
V gene: TRBV6-6
clone size: once
D gene: -
CDR3 DNA: TGTGCCAGCAGTTACTCATCAGGGGATGGCTACACCTTC
CDR3 protein: CASSYSSGDGYTF

CDR3 length: 14
J gene: TRBJ1-1
V gene: TRBV5-1
clone size: -
D gene: -
CDR3 DNA: TGCGCCAGCAGCCTGGACAGATCAAACACTGAAGCTTTCTTT
CDR3 protein: CASSLDRSNTEAFF

CDR3 length: 14
J gene: TRBJ1-1
V gene: TRBV4-3
clone size: -
D gene: -
CDR3 DNA: TGCGCCAGCAGCCGCACAATTATTGGTACTGAAGCTTTCTTT
CDR3 protein: CASSRTIIGTEAFF

CDR3 length: 14
J gene: TRBJ1-6
V gene: TRBV7-2
clone size: -
D gene: -
CDR3 DNA: TGTGCCAGCAGCACGGGAGGGGTTAATTCACCCCTCCACTTT
CDR3 protein: CASSTGGVNSPLHF

CDR3 length: 13
J gene: TRBJ2-5
V gene: TRBV7-2
clone size: once
D gene: -
CDR3 DNA: TGTGCCAGCAGCTTAGATCCCGCCGGGACCCAGTACTTC
CDR3 protein: CASSLDPAGTQYF

CDR3 length: 15
J gene: TRBJ2-7
V gene: TRBV10-3
clone size: -
D gene: TRBD1
CDR3 DNA: TGTGCCATCAGTGGGAACCGGGACAGCTCCTACGAGCAGTACTTC
CDR3 protein: CAISGNRDSSYEQYF

CDR3 length: 18
J gene: TRBJ1-6
V gene: TRBV19
clone size: -
D gene: TRBD1
CDR3 DNA: TGTGCCAGTAGTCAAGCGAGGAGACAGGGATATGACAGGGCACCCCTCCACTTT
CDR3 protein: CASSQARRQGYDRAPLHF

CDR3 length: 14
J gene: TRBJ1-4
V gene: TRBV3-1/TRBV3-2
clone size: -
D gene: -
CDR3 DNA: TGTGCCAGCAGCCAAGACGGAGGGTTTGAAAAACTGTTTTTT
CDR3 protein: CASSQDGGFEKLFF

CDR3 length: 15
J gene: TRBJ2-1
V gene: TRBV10-1
clone size: -
D gene: TRBD2
CDR3 DNA: TGCGCCAGCAGCGATAGCGGGGGGGGTTACAATGAGCAGTTCTTC
CDR3 protein: CASSDSGGGYNEQFF

CDR3 length: 15
J gene: TRBJ1-5
V gene: TRBV19
clone size: -
D gene: -
CDR3 DNA: TGTGCCAGTAGTACACAGGGCTATAGCAATCAGCCCCAGCATTTT
CDR3 protein: CASSTQGYSNQPQHF

CDR3 length: 15
J gene: TRBJ2-3
V gene: TRBV7-3
clone size: -
D gene: -
CDR3 DNA: TGTGCCAGCAGCACCGGGACTCGGGTCGGGGATACGCAGTATTTT
CDR3 protein: CASSTGTRVGDTQYF

CDR3 length: 14
J gene: TRBJ2-1
V gene: TRBV2
clone size: -
D gene: TRBD2
CDR3 DNA: TGTGCCAGCAGCGAATACCGGGGGGGCAATGAGCAGTTCTTC
CDR3 protein: CASSEYRGGNEQFF

CDR3 length: 15
J gene: TRBJ2-7
V gene: TRBV10-2
clone size: -
D gene: TRBD1
CDR3 DNA: TGCGCCAGCAGTGAGCGTGGACAGGGCAGCCACGAGCAGTACTTC
CDR3 protein: CASSERGQGSHEQYF

CDR3 length: 14
J gene: TRBJ1-2
V gene: TRBV13
clone size: -
D gene: TRBD1
CDR3 DNA: TGTGCCAGCAGCCAACGGGGACAGAACTATGGCTACACCTTC
CDR3 protein: CASSQRGQNYGYTF

CDR3 length: 13
J gene: TRBJ1-2
V gene: TRBV7-8
clone size: -
D gene: -
CDR3 DNA: TGTGCCAGCAGCTTAACATTAATCTATGGCTACACCTTC
CDR3 protein: CASSLTLIYGYTF

CDR3 length: 15
J gene: TRBJ1-2
V gene: TRBV2
clone size: -
D gene: -
CDR3 DNA: TGTGCCAGCAGTGAGAAACCGGGACAAGTCTATGGCTACACCTTC
CDR3 protein: CASSEKPGQVYGYTF

CDR3 length: 15
J gene: TRBJ2-2
V gene: TRBV2
clone size: -
D gene: -
CDR3 DNA: TGTGCCAGCAGTGGGGCTGGGTTCTCGTCCGGGGAGCTGTTTTTT
CDR3 protein: CASSGAGFSSGELFF

CDR3 length: 16
J gene: TRBJ2-1
V gene: TRBV5-4
clone size: once
D gene: TRBD1
CDR3 DNA: TGTGCCAGCAGTAGAGGAGGGCAGGGGGCAAAAAATGAGCAGTTCTTC
CDR3 protein: CASSRGGQGAKNEQFF

CDR3 length: 15
J gene: TRBJ2-7
V gene: TRBV11-2
clone size: -
D gene: -
CDR3 DNA: TGTGCCAGCAGCTTAGCTCGGGGAGTATCGTACGAGCAGTACTTC
CDR3 protein: CASSLARGVSYEQYF

CDR3 length: 18
J gene: TRBJ1-6
V gene: TRBV4-3
clone size: -
D gene: TRBD1
CDR3 DNA: TGCGCCAGCAGCCAAGATACGGACAGGAGCTCCTATAATTCACCCCTCCACTTT
CDR3 protein: CASSQDTDRSSYNSPLHF

CDR3 length: 15
J gene: TRBJ1-2
V gene: TRBV7-9
clone size: -
D gene: TRBD1
CDR3 DNA: TGTGCCAGCAGCTCCGCCTCGGGACAGGGCTATGGCTACACCTTC
CDR3 protein: CASSSASGQGYGYTF

CDR3 length: 13
J gene: TRBJ1-5
V gene: TRBV12-3/TRBV12-4
clone size: -
D gene: -
CDR3 DNA: TGTGCCAGCATGGGCACCAACAATCAGCCCCAGCATTTT
CDR3 protein: CASMGTNNQPQHF